The rows below give T cell receptor beta chains drawn from one sample of a study of blood T cell repertoires in COVID-19. Only in-frame clones appear in the TCRdb table, and some are missing; sequencing was by immunoSEQ multiplex PCR. The table includes 200,000 to 250,000 clones, 83% detected once. Sequencing used peripheral blood. The receptor set was obtained from a human donor in a cohort sampled during active COVID-19. Both conserved end residues are part of each CDR3. The D gene is left open where the match is weak. Clone size is given for some rows only: seen once, a few or many times, or a class if the clone is expanded.

d_gene	j_gene	v_gene	abundance	CDR3nt	CDR3aa
TRBD2	TRBJ2-2	TRBV19	once	TGTGCCAGTAGTATTCAACGGGGGGGGAACACCGGGGAGCTGTTTTTT	CASSIQRGGNTGELFF
-	TRBJ2-3	TRBV5-1	-	TGCGCCAGCAGCAACGGACAGGATACGCAGTATTTT	CASSNGQDTQYF
TRBD1	TRBJ2-7	TRBV7-8	-	TGTGCCAGCAGCCCGGACAGGGGGAATCTCTACGAGCAGTACTTC	CASSPDRGNLYEQYF
TRBD2	TRBJ2-1	TRBV2	-	TGTGCCAGCACAAACCAGCGGGAGAGCAATGAGCAGTTCTTC	CASTNQRESNEQFF
TRBD1	TRBJ1-1	TRBV6-1	-	TGTGCCAGCAGTGAACACCTTTTACAGGGGGCGCGAACTGAAGCTTTCTTT	CASSEHLLQGARTEAFF
-	TRBJ1-3	TRBV28	-	TGTGCCAGCAGTTTCCCACAGGGTTTGGGAAACACCATATATTTT	CASSFPQGLGNTIYF
TRBD1	TRBJ2-3	TRBV5-4	few	TGTGCCAGCAGCTTGGACAGGGGAAAAACAGATACGCAGTATTTT	CASSLDRGKTDTQYF
TRBD2	TRBJ2-7	TRBV6-2/TRBV6-3	-	TGTGCCAGCAGTCCCACAGGACTAGCGGGGGGTTCCTACGAGCAGTACTTC	CASSPTGLAGGSYEQYF
-	TRBJ2-3	TRBV24-1	-	TGTGCCACCAGGACCCGGGGGACGGAGACGCAGTATTTT	CATRTRGTETQYF
-	TRBJ2-3	TRBV28	few	TGTGCCAGCAGTTTAGACACTAGCACAGATACGCAGTATTTT	CASSLDTSTDTQYF
TRBD1	TRBJ2-7	TRBV5-6	-	TGTGCCAGCAGCTTGTTACCTTACAGGGGGCACGAGCAGTACTTC	CASSLLPYRGHEQYF
-	TRBJ2-7	TRBV11-2	once	TGTGCCAGCAGCTTAGATCGCACCGCAGGGGAGCAGTACTTC	CASSLDRTAGEQYF
-	TRBJ2-2	TRBV7-2	-	TGTGCCAGCAGCCTTAGCGGTAACACCGGGGAGCTGTTTTTT	CASSLSGNTGELFF
TRBD1	TRBJ2-5	TRBV5-1	-	TGCGCCAGCAGCTTGGGACAGGGAAGTGAGACCCAGTACTTC	CASSLGQGSETQYF
TRBD1	TRBJ2-5	TRBV5-6	-	TGTGCCAGCAGCCCGACAGGGGGCTGGGAAGAGACCCAGTACTTC	CASSPTGGWEETQYF
TRBD1	TRBJ1-5	TRBV6-6	-	TGTGCCAGCATCGGGACAGGCAATCAGCCCCAGCATTTT	CASIGTGNQPQHF
-	TRBJ1-5	TRBV4-1	-	TGCGCCAGCAGCCAATCCTTGGATCGCGGTCAGCCCCAGCATTTT	CASSQSLDRGQPQHF
-	TRBJ1-1	TRBV10-3	-	TGTGCCATCACCCTAGGAGGATTGGGCACTGAAGCTTTCTTT	CAITLGGLGTEAFF
-	TRBJ2-1	TRBV6-6	-	TGTGCCAGCAGTCGAGCAGACTCGCTAGGTCCCTACAATGAGCAGTTCTTC	CASSRADSLGPYNEQFF
-	TRBJ1-4	TRBV4-1	-	TGCGCCAGCAGCCCTTGGGCAGGCGAAAAACTGTTTTTT	CASSPWAGEKLFF
TRBD1	TRBJ2-5	TRBV7-3	-	TGTGCCAGCACCGCGACAGGGGGCGCAGGAGAGACCCAGTACTTC	CASTATGGAGETQYF
TRBD1	TRBJ1-1	TRBV2	-	TGTGCCAGCCAGGGACAGGGCATCGGTGAAGCTTTCTTT	CASQGQGIGEAFF
-	TRBJ2-3	TRBV19	-	TGTGCCAGTAGTATAGGCAGGATAGATACGCAGTATTTT	CASSIGRIDTQYF
-	TRBJ1-1	TRBV27	-	TGTGCCAGCAGTTGGACAGTGAACACTGAAGCTTTCTTT	CASSWTVNTEAFF
-	TRBJ1-3	TRBV19	few	TGTGCCAGTAGTGTATACAGGGATATAAACACCATATATTTT	CASSVYRDINTIYF
TRBD1	TRBJ1-6	TRBV19	-	TGTGCCAGTAGTATAAACCTCGGACAGGGGGCTTATTCACCCCTCCACTTT	CASSINLGQGAYSPLHF
TRBD1	TRBJ2-7	TRBV19	once	TGTGCCAGTAGTCAGGACAGGGGGCACGAGCAGTACTTC	CASSQDRGHEQYF
-	TRBJ1-5	TRBV3-1/TRBV3-2	-	TGTGCCAGCAGCCTTGACACGACCCCTTATCAGCCCCAGCATTTT	CASSLDTTPYQPQHF
-	TRBJ1-6	TRBV9	-	TGTGCCAGCAGCCGGGACATCCTCGGTAATTCACCCCTCCACTTT	CASSRDILGNSPLHF
TRBD2	TRBJ2-3	TRBV5-1	-	TGCGCCAGCAGCCCCAGCGGGAGGGCCGAAGATACGCAGTATTTT	CASSPSGRAEDTQYF
-	TRBJ2-7	TRBV7-9	-	TGTGCCAGCAGCTCCCGTCCCTCGGGTGGCCGACTTTACGAGCAGTACTTC	CASSSRPSGGRLYEQYF
-	TRBJ2-4	TRBV29-1	-	TGCAGCGTTCGTAGTCCTCGGGGGGCGGGCAAAAACATTCAGTACTTC	CSVRSPRGAGKNIQYF
-	TRBJ1-4	TRBV4-2	-	TGTGCCAGCAGCCAAAATCTTCGTGAAAAACTGTTTTTT	CASSQNLREKLFF
-	TRBJ2-7	TRBV5-4	-	TGTGCCAGCAGCCTCTCTAGCTCCTACGAGCAGTACTTC	CASSLSSSYEQYF
TRBD2	TRBJ2-5	TRBV12-5	-	TGTGCTAGTGGCCCCGGACTAGCGAATTACCAAGAGACCCAGTACTTC	CASGPGLANYQETQYF
-	TRBJ1-5	TRBV2	-	TGTGCCAGCAGTGGCGACAGTCAGAGCAATCAGCCCCAGCATTTT	CASSGDSQSNQPQHF
-	TRBJ2-7	TRBV24-1	once	TGTGCCACCAGTGATTACAGCTACGAGCAGTACTTC	CATSDYSYEQYF
TRBD1	TRBJ1-1	TRBV9	-	TGTGCCAGCAGCGTAGGCTACCTTACCTCCGGGACAGGGCGTGCGGACACTGAAGCTTTCTTT	CASSVGYLTSGTGRADTEAFF
-	TRBJ2-3	TRBV27	few	TGTGCCAGCAGTTTATCGGTCGCTCTCGGAGATACGCAGTATTTT	CASSLSVALGDTQYF
-	TRBJ2-2	TRBV19	-	TGTGCCAGTACCACAGTTTCACTTTACGGGGAGCTGTTTTTT	CASTTVSLYGELFF
TRBD1	TRBJ2-5	TRBV2	few	TGTGCCAGCATAGGTAACAGGGGCCGCGAGACCCAGTACTTC	CASIGNRGRETQYF
-	TRBJ1-4	TRBV13	-	TGTGCCAGCAGCTTTAGGGGACTGTCTAATGAAAAACTGTTTTTT	CASSFRGLSNEKLFF
-	TRBJ1-1	TRBV28	-	TGTGCCAGCAGTCCCCCAGGGATGAACACTGAAGCTTTCTTT	CASSPPGMNTEAFF
-	TRBJ2-3	TRBV3-1/TRBV3-2	-	TGTGCCAGCAGCCAACAGCGGAACACAGATACGCAGTATTTT	CASSQQRNTDTQYF
-	TRBJ1-1	TRBV20-1	-	TGCAGTGCTTTAATGAACACTGAAGCTTTCTTT	CSALMNTEAFF
TRBD1	TRBJ1-4	TRBV19	-	TGTGCCAGTAGTTTCGGGACAGATAGTGAAAAACTGTTTTTT	CASSFGTDSEKLFF